Here is one T cell receptor beta chain with its context. Its antigen is unknown. Per germline, CDR1 LGHNA and CDR2 YNFKEQ. This CDR3 region has 17 residues. Trimming took 4 bases from V and 4 from J, leaving 22 bases between them. These data originate in a study of T-cell memory formation after mild COVID-19. Study context: The study found TCR clusters largely donor specific. Study results and caveats: Clones contracting across day 15 to 85 had a balanced CD4/CD8 profile; later expanding clones leaned CD4+.

TCRdb called the 5' RACE reads again in MiXCR, with one record for every CDR3 protein. Of 200,000 to 250,000 distinct CDR3 sequences detected, approximately 30% appear once; the ten largest clones hold 9.5% to 12%. The clonotype was recovered from an adult woman who had mild COVID-19 (a few samples of this study predate the infection). Cell type and time point are not known. The specimen was PBMCs or a T cell subset sorted from them (not recorded which). This chain links TRBV4-2 with TRBJ1-2; D is unresolved. The CDR3 DNA sequence: TGTGCCAGCAGCCTCAACAGTGAGATTCGTTCTTTCTATGGCTACACCTTC. Encoded protein: CASSLNSEIRSFYGYTF.